These 4 T cell receptor beta chains came from one sample sequenced in a study of blood T cell repertoires in COVID-19. Produced via immunoSEQ multiplex PCR; TCRdb's table is partial and in-frame only. This sample yields 250,000 to 300,000 clones, of which more than 75% are seen a single time; 2% belongs to the top ten. The sequencing input was PBMCs or T cells enriched from blood (not recorded which). All receptors derive from a woman aged 55-70 years in a cohort exposed to, infected with or recovered from COVID-19 (not recorded which).

CDR3 amino acids: CSVVGSSKGTDTQYF. DNA of the CDR3: TGCAGCGTTGTAGGGAGCTCCAAGGGCACAGATACGCAGTATTTT. The chain is built from TRBV29-1 and TRBJ2-3, with D maybe TRBD2 (5 bases). Trimming removed 4 bases from V and 1 base from J, with 15 bases in between. Per germline, CDR1 SQVTM and CDR2 ANQGSEA. The CDR3 length is 15 residues.

The gene calls are TRBV28 and TRBJ2-1, with 10 bases fitting TRBD2. This CDR3 region has 16 residues. Germline lookup yields CDR1 MDHEN and CDR2 SYDVKM. The V gene end was trimmed by 6 bases and the J gene end by 0 bases; junction bases not matched to a gene: 5. The chain's CDR3 is CASSKTSGASYNEQFF. CDR3 sequence (DNA): TGTGCCAGCAGCAAAACTAGCGGGGCCTCCTACAATGAGCAGTTCTTC.

The sample holds one count of this clone. The rearrangement joins TRBV2 to TRBJ1-4, with D uncertain. The germline V gene has CDR1 SNHLY and CDR2 FYNNEI. This CDR3 region has 11 residues. The V and J ends lost 6 bases and 8 bases respectively, with 7 bases between them. The CDR3 here is CASSPREKLFF. For the CDR3, the DNA is TGTGCCAGCAGCCCGCGGGAAAAACTGTTTTTT.

The V gene is TRBV10-3, the J gene TRBJ2-1; 11 bases line up with TRBD2. V shed 6 bases and J 3 bases; nucleotides not matched to a gene: 4. CDR3 length: 15 residues. The germline CDR1 and CDR2 sequences are ENHRY and SYGVKD. The CDR3 sequence: CAISYTSGSYNEQFF. The CDR3 coding sequence is TGTGCCATCAGCTACACTAGCGGGAGCTACAATGAGCAGTTCTTC.